This note documents a single T cell receptor (beta chain) sequence. Its cognate antigen is unknown. The data stem from a study of shared clonotypes between healthy human individuals. The study, taken as a whole, reports: Naive subsets, compared against memory subsets, generally had larger estimated richness values. Despite large depth, sorted-subset datasets appeared incompletely sequenced. Sampling covered blood only; tissue repertoires likely differ.

V was shortened by 4 bases and J by 4 bases, with 17 bases between the two germline ends. CDR1 and CDR2 from the germline V gene are SGHDT and YYEEEE. The CDR3 is 15 residues long. Donors were Caucasian adults residing in Nashville, Tennessee, USA. Assay: immunoSEQ multiplex PCR; the TCRdb copy retains only in-frame clones and omits some. The sample carries about 1.1 million clones, 75% to 85% recorded once. This clonotype originated in a man younger than 35 in good health. Some clones in this sample may be carry-over from other donors' samples. V and J are TRBV5-6 and TRBJ1-2, with a tentative D call TRBD1 (5 bases). Sequencing was done on a sample of memory CD4+ T cells from PBMCs. Subset meaning: CD45RA-negative fraction. The CDR3 bases are TGTGCCAGCAGCCCGGCGGGGCAGGGCTCCTATGGCTACACCTTC. Translating gives CASSPAGQGSYGYTF.